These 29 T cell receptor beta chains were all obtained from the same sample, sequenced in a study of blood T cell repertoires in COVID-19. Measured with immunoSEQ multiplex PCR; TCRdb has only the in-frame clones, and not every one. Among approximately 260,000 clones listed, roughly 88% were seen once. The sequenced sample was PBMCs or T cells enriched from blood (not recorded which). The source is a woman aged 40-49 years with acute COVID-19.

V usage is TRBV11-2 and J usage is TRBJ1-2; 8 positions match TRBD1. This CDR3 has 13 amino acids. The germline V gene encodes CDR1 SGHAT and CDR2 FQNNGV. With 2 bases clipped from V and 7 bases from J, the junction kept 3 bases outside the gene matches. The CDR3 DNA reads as TGTGCCAGCAGCTTACAGGGGGCGCCTGGCTACACCTTC. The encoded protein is CASSLQGAPGYTF.

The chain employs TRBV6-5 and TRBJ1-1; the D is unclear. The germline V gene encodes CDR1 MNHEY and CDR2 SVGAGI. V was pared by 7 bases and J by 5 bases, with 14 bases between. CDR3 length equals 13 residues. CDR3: CASTDPGRTEAFF. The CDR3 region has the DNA TGTGCCAGCACCGACCCGGGTCGGACTGAAGCTTTCTTT.

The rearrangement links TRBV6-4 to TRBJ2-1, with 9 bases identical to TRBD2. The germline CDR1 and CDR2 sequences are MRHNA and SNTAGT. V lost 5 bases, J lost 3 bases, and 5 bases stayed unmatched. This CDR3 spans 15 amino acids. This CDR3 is CASSPISGSYNEQFF. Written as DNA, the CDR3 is TGTGCCAGCAGTCCTATTAGCGGGAGCTACAATGAGCAGTTCTTC.

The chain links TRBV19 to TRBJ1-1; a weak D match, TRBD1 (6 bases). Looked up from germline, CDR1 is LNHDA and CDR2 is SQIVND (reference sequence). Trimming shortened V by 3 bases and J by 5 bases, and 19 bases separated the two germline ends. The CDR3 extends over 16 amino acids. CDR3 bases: TGTGCCAGTAGTATTTTAAACAGGGACTATGGAACTGAAGCTTTCTTT. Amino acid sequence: CASSILNRDYGTEAFF. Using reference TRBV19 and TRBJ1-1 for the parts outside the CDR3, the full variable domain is DGGITQSPKYLFRKEGQNVTLSCEQNLNHDAMYWYRQDPGQGLRLIYYSQIVNDFQKGDIAEGYSVSREKKESFPLTVTSAQKNPTAFYLCASSILNRDYGTEAFFGQGTRLTVV.

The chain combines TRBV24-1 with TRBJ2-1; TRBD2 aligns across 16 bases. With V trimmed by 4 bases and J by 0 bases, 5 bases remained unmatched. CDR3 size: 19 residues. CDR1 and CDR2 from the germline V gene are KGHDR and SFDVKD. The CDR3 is CATSDQGLAGGGSYNEQFF. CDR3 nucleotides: TGTGCCACCAGTGACCAGGGACTAGCGGGAGGGGGCTCCTACAATGAGCAGTTCTTC.

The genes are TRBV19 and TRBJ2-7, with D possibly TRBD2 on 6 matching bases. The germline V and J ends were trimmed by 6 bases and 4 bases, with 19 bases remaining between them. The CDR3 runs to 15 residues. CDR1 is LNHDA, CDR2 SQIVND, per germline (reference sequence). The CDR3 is CASSDIGTGGYEQYF. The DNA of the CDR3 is TGTGCCAGTAGCGATATTGGGACTGGGGGTTACGAGCAGTACTTC.

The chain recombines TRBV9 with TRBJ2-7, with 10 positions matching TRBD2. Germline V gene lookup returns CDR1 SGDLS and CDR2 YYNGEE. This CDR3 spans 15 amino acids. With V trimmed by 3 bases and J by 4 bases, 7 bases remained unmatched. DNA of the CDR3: TGTGCCAGCAGCGCAACAGCGGGAGGGCGGTACGAGCAGTACTTC. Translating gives CASSATAGGRYEQYF.

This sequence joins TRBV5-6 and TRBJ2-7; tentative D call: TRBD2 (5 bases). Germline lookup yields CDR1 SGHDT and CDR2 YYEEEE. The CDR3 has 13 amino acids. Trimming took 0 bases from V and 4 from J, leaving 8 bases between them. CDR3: CASSLARRYEQYF. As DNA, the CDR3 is TGTGCCAGCAGCTTGGCGCGGAGGTACGAGCAGTACTTC.

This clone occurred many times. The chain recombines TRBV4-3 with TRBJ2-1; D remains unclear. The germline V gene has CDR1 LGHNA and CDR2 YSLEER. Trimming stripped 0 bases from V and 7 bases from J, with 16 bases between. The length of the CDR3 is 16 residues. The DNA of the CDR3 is TGCGCCAGCAGCCAAGATTACCATGAGGTCACGAATGAGCAGTTCTTC. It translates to CASSQDYHEVTNEQFF.

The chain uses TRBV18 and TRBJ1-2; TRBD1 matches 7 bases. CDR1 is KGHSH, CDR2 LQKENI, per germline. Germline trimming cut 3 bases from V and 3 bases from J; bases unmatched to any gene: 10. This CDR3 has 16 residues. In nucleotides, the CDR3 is TGTGCCAGCTCACCTAGCAGGGGGGCTAAGGACTATGGCTACACCTTC. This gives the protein CASSPSRGAKDYGYTF.

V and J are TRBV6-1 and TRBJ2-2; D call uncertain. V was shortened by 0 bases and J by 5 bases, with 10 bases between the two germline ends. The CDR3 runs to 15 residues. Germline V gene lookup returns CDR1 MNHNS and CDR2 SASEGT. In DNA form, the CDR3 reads TGTGCCAGCAGTGAAGCGCTCCAGAGGACCGGGGAGCTGTTTTTT. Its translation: CASSEALQRTGELFF.

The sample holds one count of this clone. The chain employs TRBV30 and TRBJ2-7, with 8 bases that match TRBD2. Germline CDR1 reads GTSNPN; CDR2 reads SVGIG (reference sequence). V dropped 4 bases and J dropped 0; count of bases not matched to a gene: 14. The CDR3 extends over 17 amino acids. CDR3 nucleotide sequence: TGTGCCTGGATCATAAACCGGGGCGGGGGGAGCTCCTACGAGCAGTACGTC. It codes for CAWIINRGGGSSYEQYV.

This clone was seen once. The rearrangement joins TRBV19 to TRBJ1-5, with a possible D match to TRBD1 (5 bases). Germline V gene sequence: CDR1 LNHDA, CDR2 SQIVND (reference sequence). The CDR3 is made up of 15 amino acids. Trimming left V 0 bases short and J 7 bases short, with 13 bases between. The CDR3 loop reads CASSIDQGISQPQHF. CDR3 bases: TGTGCCAGTAGTATAGATCAGGGTATCAGCCAGCCCCAGCATTTT.

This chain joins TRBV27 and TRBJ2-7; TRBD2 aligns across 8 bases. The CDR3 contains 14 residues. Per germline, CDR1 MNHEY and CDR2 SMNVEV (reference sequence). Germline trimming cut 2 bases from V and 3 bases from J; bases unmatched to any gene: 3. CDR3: CASSLAGGYYEQYF. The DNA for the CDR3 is TGTGCCAGCAGTTTAGCGGGAGGATACTACGAGCAGTACTTC.

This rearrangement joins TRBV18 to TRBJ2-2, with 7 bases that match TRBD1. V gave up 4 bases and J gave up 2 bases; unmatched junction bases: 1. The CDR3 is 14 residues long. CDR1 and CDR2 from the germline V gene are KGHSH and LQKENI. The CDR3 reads CASSRQGNTGELFF. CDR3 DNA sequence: TGTGCCAGCTCACGACAGGGAAACACCGGGGAGCTGTTTTTT.

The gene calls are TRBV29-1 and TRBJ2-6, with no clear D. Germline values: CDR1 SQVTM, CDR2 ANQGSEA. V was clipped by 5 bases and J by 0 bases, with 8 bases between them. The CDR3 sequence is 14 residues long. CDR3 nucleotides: TGCAGCGTTACCCCGGGCTCTGGGGCCAACGTCCTGACTTTC. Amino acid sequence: CSVTPGSGANVLTF.

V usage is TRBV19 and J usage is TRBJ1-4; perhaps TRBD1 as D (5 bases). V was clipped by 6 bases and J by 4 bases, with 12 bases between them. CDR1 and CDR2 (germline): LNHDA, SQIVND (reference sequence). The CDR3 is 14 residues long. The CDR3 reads CASRNPGGNEKLFF. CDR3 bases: TGTGCCAGTAGGAATCCGGGGGGTAATGAAAAACTGTTTTTT.

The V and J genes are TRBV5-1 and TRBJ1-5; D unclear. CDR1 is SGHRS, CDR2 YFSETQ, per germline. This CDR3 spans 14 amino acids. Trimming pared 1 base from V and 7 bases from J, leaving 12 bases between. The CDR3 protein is CASSLHSGVQPQHF. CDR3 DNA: TGCGCCAGCAGCTTGCATTCCGGGGTGCAGCCCCAGCATTTT.

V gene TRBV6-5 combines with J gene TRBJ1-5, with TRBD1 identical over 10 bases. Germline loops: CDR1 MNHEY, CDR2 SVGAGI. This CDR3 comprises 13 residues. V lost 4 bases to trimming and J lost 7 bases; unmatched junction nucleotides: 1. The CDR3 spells CASSLTGGQPQHF. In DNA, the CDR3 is TGTGCCAGCAGTTTGACAGGGGGCCAGCCCCAGCATTTT.

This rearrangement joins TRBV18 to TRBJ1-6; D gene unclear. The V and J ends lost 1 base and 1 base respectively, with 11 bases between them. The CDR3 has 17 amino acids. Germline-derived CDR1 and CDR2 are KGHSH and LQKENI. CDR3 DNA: TGTGCCAGCTCACCACTGTCCCGGGATTCCTATAATTCACCCCTCCACTTT. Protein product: CASSPLSRDSYNSPLHF.

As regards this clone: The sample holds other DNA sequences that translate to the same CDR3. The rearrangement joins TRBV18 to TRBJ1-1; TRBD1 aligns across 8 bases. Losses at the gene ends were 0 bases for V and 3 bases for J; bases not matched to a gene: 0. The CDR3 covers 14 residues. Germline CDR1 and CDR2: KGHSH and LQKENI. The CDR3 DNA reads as TGTGCCAGCTCACCACCACAGGGGGACACTGAAGCTTTCTTT. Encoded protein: CASSPPQGDTEAFF.

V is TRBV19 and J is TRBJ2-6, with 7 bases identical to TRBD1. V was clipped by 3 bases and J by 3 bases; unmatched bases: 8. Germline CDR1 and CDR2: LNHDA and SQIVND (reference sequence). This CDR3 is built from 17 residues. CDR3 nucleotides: TGTGCCAGTAGTATTTCGAGGGGGCGTTATGGGGCCAACGTCCTGACTTTC. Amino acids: CASSISRGRYGANVLTF.

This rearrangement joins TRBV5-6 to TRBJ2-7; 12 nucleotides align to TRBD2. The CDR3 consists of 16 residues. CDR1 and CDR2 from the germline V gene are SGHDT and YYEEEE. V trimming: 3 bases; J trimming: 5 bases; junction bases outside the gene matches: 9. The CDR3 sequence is CASSSDGTSGFNEQYF. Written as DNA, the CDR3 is TGTGCCAGCAGCTCGGACGGGACTAGCGGGTTTAACGAGCAGTACTTC.

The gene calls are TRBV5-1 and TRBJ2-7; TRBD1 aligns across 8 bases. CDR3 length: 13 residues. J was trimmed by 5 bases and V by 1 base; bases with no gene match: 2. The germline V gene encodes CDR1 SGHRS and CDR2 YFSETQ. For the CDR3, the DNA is TGCGCCAGCAGCTTGACAGGGGGAAACGAGCAGTACGTC. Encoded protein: CASSLTGGNEQYV.

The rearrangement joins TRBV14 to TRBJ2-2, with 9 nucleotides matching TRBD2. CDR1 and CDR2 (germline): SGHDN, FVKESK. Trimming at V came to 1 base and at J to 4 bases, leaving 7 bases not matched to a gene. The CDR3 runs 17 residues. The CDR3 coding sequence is TGTGCCAGCAGCCAAGGGGGGACTAGCATTTTCACCGGGGAGCTGTTTTTT. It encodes CASSQGGTSIFTGELFF.

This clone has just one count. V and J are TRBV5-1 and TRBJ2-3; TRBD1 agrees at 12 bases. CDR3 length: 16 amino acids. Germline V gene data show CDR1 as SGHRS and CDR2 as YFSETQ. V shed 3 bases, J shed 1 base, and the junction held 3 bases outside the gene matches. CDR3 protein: CASSWDRGLGTDTQYF. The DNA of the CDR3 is TGCGCCAGCAGCTGGGACAGGGGGCTAGGCACAGATACGCAGTATTTT.

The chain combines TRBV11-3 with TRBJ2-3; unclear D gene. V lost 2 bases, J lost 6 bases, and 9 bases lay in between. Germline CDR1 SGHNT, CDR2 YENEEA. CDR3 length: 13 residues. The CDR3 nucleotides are TGTGCCAGCAGCTTACAATCTATGGATACGCAGTATTTT. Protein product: CASSLQSMDTQYF.

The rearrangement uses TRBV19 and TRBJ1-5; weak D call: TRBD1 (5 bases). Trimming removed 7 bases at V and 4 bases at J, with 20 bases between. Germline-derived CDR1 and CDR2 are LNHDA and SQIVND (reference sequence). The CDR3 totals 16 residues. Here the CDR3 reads CASTSSGGSPNQPQHF. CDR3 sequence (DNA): TGTGCCAGTACCTCATCTGGGGGGTCACCTAATCAGCCCCAGCATTTT.

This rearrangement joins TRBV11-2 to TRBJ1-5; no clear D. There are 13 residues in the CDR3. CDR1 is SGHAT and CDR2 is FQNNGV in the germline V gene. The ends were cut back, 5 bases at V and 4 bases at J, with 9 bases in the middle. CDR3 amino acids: CASSLVRNQPQHF. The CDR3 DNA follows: TGTGCCAGCAGCCTCGTCAGGAATCAGCCCCAGCATTTT.